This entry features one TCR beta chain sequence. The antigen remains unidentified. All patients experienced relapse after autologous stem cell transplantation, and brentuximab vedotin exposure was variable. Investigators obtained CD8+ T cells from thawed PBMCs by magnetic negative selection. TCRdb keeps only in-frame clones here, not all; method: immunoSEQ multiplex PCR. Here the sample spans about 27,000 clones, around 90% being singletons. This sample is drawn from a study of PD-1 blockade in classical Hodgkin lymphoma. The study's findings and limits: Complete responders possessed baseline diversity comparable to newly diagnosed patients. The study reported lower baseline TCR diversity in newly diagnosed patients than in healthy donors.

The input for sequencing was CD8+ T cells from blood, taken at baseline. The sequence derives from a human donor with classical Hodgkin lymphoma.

As DNA, the CDR3 is TGTGCCAGCAGTTTATTCGCTAGCGAGGACTACGAGCAGTACTTC. It is translated as CASSLFASEDYEQYF. The chain carries TRBV27 and TRBJ2-7; a possible D gene is TRBD2 (6 bases). There are 15 residues in the CDR3. Looked up from germline, CDR1 is MNHEY and CDR2 is SMNVEV (reference sequence). Trimming removed 1 base at V and 3 bases at J, with 13 bases between.